This T cell receptor (beta chain) was profiled in a study of sequential checkpoint blockade in melanoma. Whole-study context: After both sequences, patients received maintenance nivolumab.

Repertoires were generated with immunoSEQ multiplex PCR, while TCRdb's copy carries only in-frame clones and drops some. The sample holds roughly 9,300 clones, roughly 73% seen once. Stated treatment: randomized to nivolumab then ipilimumab (arm A) or the reverse (arm B). Germline assignment: CDR1 MDHEN and CDR2 SYDVKM. This CDR3 contains 14 residues. The germline V and J ends were trimmed by 2 bases and 8 bases, with 13 bases remaining between them. The rearrangement uses TRBV28 and TRBJ2-1; a possible D gene is TRBD2 (6 bases). The sequence was obtained from a human donor with melanoma. Sequenced here: CD8+ T cells sorted from blood (inferred from file names), sampled from a patient given nivolumab and ipilimumab in sequence. In DNA, the CDR3 is TGTGCCAGCAGTTTAGGATCAGGAGGGCATGAGCAGTTCTTC. It yields the protein CASSLGSGGHEQFF.